These 16 T cell receptor beta chains originate from one sample sequenced in a study of vaccination and CD4 T cells after COVID-19. These receptors are not linked to any known antigen. The treatment here: roughly 11-day PBMC culture with coronavirus spike peptide pools or control peptides (ViraFEST assay). Cultured CD4+ T-cell DNA underwent Oncomine TCR Beta short-read sequencing. Using its own MiXCR run on the PCR reads, TCRdb lists one record per CDR3 protein. This table has under 11,000 distinct CDR3 sequences, 25% to 35% appearing once. Source: CD4+ T cells from blood, cultured in vitro, taken after SARS-CoV-2 vaccination. These receptors were taken from a human donor who had recovered from COVID-19.

V usage is TRBV6-5 and J usage is TRBJ1-6; 9 bases are a match to TRBD1. The CDR3 consists of 16 residues. The V segment lost 0 bases and the J segment 7 bases; nucleotides outside the gene matches: 4. Germline-derived CDR1 and CDR2 are MNHEY and SVGAGI. This chain's CDR3 is CASSYSGTGINSPLHF. DNA for the CDR3: TGTGCCAGCAGTTACTCCGGGACAGGGATAAATTCACCCCTCCACTTT.

The V call is TRBV19, the J call TRBJ1-2; TRBD1 matches 8 bases. The CDR3 loop spans 14 amino acids. Germline values: CDR1 LNHDA, CDR2 SQIVND (reference sequence). V trimming: 4 bases; J trimming: 2 bases; junction bases outside the gene matches: 3. The CDR3 coding sequence is TGTGCCAGTAGTACACAGGGGGTCAACTATGGCTACACCTTC. Encoded protein: CASSTQGVNYGYTF.

The chain employs TRBV7-2 and TRBJ2-7; maybe TRBD2 (5 bases). The ends were cut back, 4 bases at V and 1 base at J, with 14 bases in the middle. CDR1 is SGHTA, CDR2 FQGNSA, per germline. The CDR3 length is 15 residues. The CDR3 loop is CASSSPLGGSYEQYF. The DNA of the CDR3 is TGTGCCAGCAGCTCCCCGCTCGGCGGGTCCTACGAGCAGTACTTC. The full variable domain, in which reference TRBV7-2 and TRBJ2-7 provide the parts outside the CDR3, is GAGVSQSPSNKVTEKGKDVELRCDPISGHTALYWYRQSLGQGLEFLIYFQGNSAPDKSGLPSDRFSAERTGGSVSTLTIQRTQQEDSAVYLCASSSPLGGSYEQYFGPGTRLTVT.

This clonotype was found a few times. The rearrangement links TRBV28 to TRBJ2-3; 9 bases align to TRBD2. The CDR3 loop spans 15 amino acids. The V gene end was trimmed by 5 bases and the J gene end by 7 bases; junction bases not matched to a gene: 10. Germline-derived CDR1 and CDR2 are MDHEN and SYDVKM. The CDR3 DNA is TGTGCCAGCAGTCCCCTGACTAGCGGTTTTCATACGCAGTATTTT. Its translation: CASSPLTSGFHTQYF.

The rearrangement uses TRBV4-3 and TRBJ1-2, with D hard to call. Looked up from germline, CDR1 is LGHNA and CDR2 is YSLEER. Trimming removed 0 bases at V and 3 bases at J, with 11 bases between. This CDR3 spans 15 amino acids. Written as DNA, the CDR3 is TGCGCCAGCAGCCAAGATAGGAGCGGAGACTATGGCTACACCTTC. It yields the protein CASSQDRSGDYGYTF.

This chain links TRBV5-6 with TRBJ1-2, with D unclear. CDR3 size: 12 residues. CDR1 and CDR2 from the germline V gene are SGHDT and YYEEEE. The V and J ends lost 0 bases and 6 bases respectively, with 6 bases between them. The CDR3, as DNA: TGTGCCAGCAGCTTGGTTCCGCATGGCTACACCTTC. Translated: CASSLVPHGYTF. Full variable domain (rest looked up from reference TRBV5-6 and TRBJ1-2): DAGVTQSPTHLIKTRGQQVTLRCSPKSGHDTVSWYQQALGQGPQFIFQYYEEEERQRGNFPDRFSGHQFPNYSSELNVNALLLGDSALYLCASSLVPHGYTFGSGTRLTVV.

V gene TRBV15 combines with J gene TRBJ2-1, with 7 bases fitting TRBD2. The CDR3 is 16 residues long. V lost 3 bases and J lost 8; bases outside the gene matches: 13. CDR1 and CDR2 from the germline V gene are LNHNV and YYDKDF (reference sequence). The CDR3 coding sequence is TGTGCCACCAGCAGGGGTCGGACTAGTCGGGGTGATGAGCAGTTCTTC. Amino acid sequence: CATSRGRTSRGDEQFF. The full variable domain, in which reference TRBV15 and TRBJ2-1 provide the parts outside the CDR3, is DAMVIQNPRYQVTQFGKPVTLSCSQTLNHNVMYWYQQKSSQAPKLLFHYYDKDFNNEADTPDNFQSRRPNTSFCFLDIRSPGLGDTAMYLCATSRGRTSRGDEQFFGPGTRLTVL.

This rearrangement joins TRBV7-3 to TRBJ1-6; possibly TRBD1 for D (6 bases). The germline V gene has CDR1 SGHTA and CDR2 FQGTGA. This CDR3 has 15 residues. V dropped 0 bases and J dropped 5 bases, with 8 bases sitting between them. Here the CDR3 DNA reads TGTGCCAGCAGCTTAACAGCAGGGGATAATTCACCCCTCCACTTT. Translated: CASSLTAGDNSPLHF.

A few counts support this clonotype. The V and J genes are TRBV11-3 and TRBJ1-1, with unresolved D. Trimming shortened V by 5 bases and J by 5 bases, and 21 bases separated the two germline ends. The CDR3 is made up of 16 amino acids. In germline, CDR1 is SGHNT, CDR2 YENEEA. CDR3 sequence (DNA): TGTGCCAGCAGCCCGACGTCCACGGCAGGACTTACTGAAGCTTTCTTT. It yields the protein CASSPTSTAGLTEAFF.

The J gene is TRBJ2-7, the V gene TRBV7-6; 10 bases line up with TRBD1. This CDR3 is built from 16 residues. With V trimmed by 3 bases and J by 5 bases, 10 bases remained unmatched. Germline V gives CDR1 SGHVS, CDR2 FNYEAQ. The CDR3 protein is CASSLGVGTGEHEQYF. The CDR3 DNA reads TGTGCCAGCAGCTTGGGGGTCGGGACAGGGGAACACGAGCAGTACTTC.

This chain uses TRBV20-1 with TRBJ2-1; 10 nucleotides match TRBD2. V shed 0 bases, J shed 7 bases, and the junction held 9 bases outside the gene matches. The CDR3 length is 16 residues. The germline V gene has CDR1 DFQATT and CDR2 SNEGSKA (reference sequence). The CDR3 DNA follows: TGCAGTGCTAGAGATTTCGAAGCGGGAGGGCCTAATGAGCAGTTCTTC. Amino acid sequence: CSARDFEAGGPNEQFF.

The chain joins TRBV24-1 to TRBJ2-1; 9 nucleotides agree with TRBD1. This CDR3 comprises 18 residues. The germline CDR1 and CDR2 sequences are KGHDR and SFDVKD. Trimming took 0 bases from V and 0 from J; bases not matched to a gene: 5. The CDR3 DNA reads as TGTGCCACCAGTGATTTGGGGACAGGGCTGAGCTCCTACAATGAGCAGTTCTTC. Protein: CATSDLGTGLSSYNEQFF.

This clonotype is large. This rearrangement joins TRBV20-1 to TRBJ1-6; 8 positions agree with TRBD1. This CDR3 has 16 residues. CDR1 and CDR2 from the germline V gene are DFQATT and SNEGSKA (reference sequence). Trimming at V came to 0 bases and at J to 9 bases, leaving 10 bases not matched to a gene. CDR3 loop: CSARDVGQVPGSPLHF. CDR3 bases: TGCAGTGCTAGAGATGTGGGACAGGTGCCAGGTTCACCCCTCCACTTT.

The gene calls are TRBV7-2 and TRBJ1-6; D gene uncertain. The germline V gene has CDR1 SGHTA and CDR2 FQGNSA. The CDR3 runs to 14 residues. V lost 3 bases and J 5 bases, leaving 8 bases between the germline ends. In DNA form, the CDR3 reads TGTGCCAGCAGCTTGAAACAGAATAATTCACCCCTCCACTTT. Translated: CASSLKQNNSPLHF.

J is TRBJ1-5 and V is TRBV6-2 or TRBV6-3; no clear D gene. In germline, CDR1 is MNHEY, CDR2 SVGEGT. CDR3 length equals 13 residues. With 8 bases removed from V and 10 bases from J, the gap between germline ends came to 18 bases. The CDR3 region is CASGRALELPQHF. In DNA, the CDR3 is TGTGCCAGCGGCCGGGCCCTTGAACTACCCCAGCATTTT.

This clonotype was counted only a few times. V gene TRBV20-1 combines with J gene TRBJ1-5; D perhaps matches TRBD1 (5 bases). Per the germline V gene, CDR1 is DFQATT and CDR2 is SNEGSKA (reference sequence). This CDR3 is built from 15 residues. The V and J ends lost 2 bases and 4 bases respectively, with 15 bases between them. The DNA for the CDR3 is TGCAGTGCTAGAAGGTCGGGGCAGCTAAATCAGCCCCAGCATTTT. Its translation is CSARRSGQLNQPQHF.